This T cell receptor (beta chain) appears in the sequencing data of a study of OX40 agonist ivuxolimab in advanced cancers. Regarding the study in general: The costimulatory receptor OX40 (CD134) was targeted by ivuxolimab, a fully human IgG2 agonistic monoclonal antibody. Partial responses occurred in three dose-escalation patients, of whom one had hepatocellular carcinoma and two had cutaneous melanoma. Patients were allowed to have had prior anti-PD-1, anti-PD-L1 or anti-CTLA-4 therapy, and roughly 40% of the dose-escalation patients had been treated with checkpoint inhibitors. The monotherapy dose-escalation portion (N ≈ 50 patients) of the phase I ivuxolimab trial is reported in the paper. Among the roughly 52 dose-escalation patients, approximately 20 had hepatocellular carcinoma, about 15 melanoma, 9 renal cell carcinoma and 9 head and neck cancer. The purpose of peripheral TCRbeta sequencing was to test whether ivuxolimab changed TCR sequence diversity and led to clonal T-cell expansion. The dose-escalation cohort was about 86% male with a mean age of approximately 60 years, ranging from roughly 20 to 80. Intravenous ivuxolimab was administered to patients every 2 weeks at six dose levels: 0.01, 0.1, 0.3, 1.5, 3 and 10 mg/kg.

Germline trimming amounts to 1 base on V and 9 bases on J, with 11 as the count of junction bases outside the gene matches. According to the germline V gene (reference sequence), CDR1 reads LNHNV and CDR2 reads YYDKDF. The cysteine opens and the phenylalanine closes a CDR3 of 17 amino acids. Only the CDR3 region is kept as DNA, spanning 51 bases read in frame from base 1. Patients with autoimmune disease history or receiving systemic immunosuppression were excluded from the trial. Peripheral blood for TCR sequencing was collected from all dose cohorts at baseline, on cycle 4 day 1, and on cycle 7 day 1. The samples were drawn from a first-in-human, open-label, multicenter phase I dose-escalation trial of ivuxolimab. Adults with locally advanced or metastatic melanoma, renal cell, hepatocellular, or head and neck squamous cell carcinoma were enrolled in the trial. Before TCR sequencing, CD4+ T cells and CD8+ T cells from peripheral blood were sorted into separate populations.

Genomic DNA was isolated from the sorted cells so that the TCRbeta CDR3 region could be sequenced. TCRbeta CDR3 regions were sequenced using the immunoSEQ Assay. TCRdb's version of the immuneACCESS table is confined to in-frame rearrangements and falls short of the full clone set. An unresolved V gene accounts for under half of the shortfall where checked; the remainder is of unknown origin. In this sample the table shows roughly 80,000 clones, 65% to 90% of which occur a single time. The top ten hold more than 0.6% of the sample. On the study overall, not on this receptor specifically: At doses of 0.1 to 3.0 mg/kg, clonal expansion of both CD4+ and CD8+ T cells in blood was seen between baseline and week 6. After ivuxolimab, expanded clones were on average more numerous among CD8+ T cells than among CD4+ T cells. Which antigens the clonally expanded peripheral T cells were specific for was not determined. In partial responders in the 0.1-3.0 mg/kg groups, normalized peripheral clonal expansion was found to be among the lowest, especially among CD8+ T cells. Low levels of normalized T-cell clonal expansion were also seen in some patients who did not respond.

With respect to this clone: What antigen it recognizes has not been identified. The sample holds no much larger clone one base away, and base qualities are not on file.

This TCR came from an adult with an advanced solid tumor such as melanoma, head and neck, liver or kidney cancer. The V and J segments used are TRBV15 and TRBJ1-6, with 8 junctional bases fitting TRBD1. The source material was CD4+ or CD8+ T cells sorted from blood, sampled in a trial of the OX40 agonist ivuxolimab. The encoded CDR3 is CATSRALLTGVFSPLHF. In nucleotides, the sequence is TGTGCCACCAGCAGAGCCCTTTTGACAGGGGTTTTTTCACCCCTCCACTTT.